Listed below are T cell receptor beta chains from one sample, sequenced in a study of T-cell reconstitution after alpha-beta-depleted transplantation in children. In TCRdb, the PCR reads were re-called with MiXCR into one record per CDR3 protein. The profile covers roughly 300,000 distinct CDR3 sequences, with under 14% appearing a single time and about a quarter taken by the ten largest. This specimen was peripheral blood, taken 180 days after TCRalphabeta/CD19-depleted stem cell transplant. These receptors came from a male patient aged 2-15 years who had a stem cell transplant for chronic granulomatous disease, so the T cells may come from the graft donor. Each CDR3 is given with its conserved first and last residue. Each record gives: clone size, V gene, J gene, D gene, CDR3 protein, CDR3 DNA. D genes are given only for firm matches. Not all rows give a size; the values are once, few, many and, for expanded clones, a class.

abundance: .; v_gene: TRBV9; j_gene: TRBJ1-4; d_gene: .; CDR3aa: CASSPHSVGNEKLFF; CDR3nt: TGTGCCAGCAGCCCCCACAGTGTGGGTAATGAAAAACTGTTTTTT
abundance: few; v_gene: TRBV12-3/TRBV12-4; j_gene: TRBJ2-1; d_gene: .; CDR3aa: CASSLPGGIYNEQFF; CDR3nt: TGTGCCAGCAGTTTACCGGGGGGCATATACAATGAGCAGTTCTTC
abundance: many; v_gene: TRBV5-5; j_gene: TRBJ1-1; d_gene: TRBD1; CDR3aa: CASSQITGVVSEAFF; CDR3nt: TGTGCCAGCAGCCAAATCACAGGGGTGGTAAGTGAAGCTTTCTTT
abundance: many; v_gene: TRBV9; j_gene: TRBJ2-5; d_gene: .; CDR3aa: CASTPGAAGETQYF; CDR3nt: TGTGCCAGTACGCCGGGGGCAGCCGGCGAGACCCAGTACTTC
abundance: .; v_gene: TRBV6-1; j_gene: TRBJ1-6; d_gene: TRBD1; CDR3aa: CASTPSKTGGAPLHF; CDR3nt: TGTGCCAGCACCCCGAGTAAAACAGGGGGAGCACCCCTCCACTTT
abundance: many; v_gene: TRBV5-4; j_gene: TRBJ2-2; d_gene: TRBD2; CDR3aa: CASSPTSGTSRTGELFF; CDR3nt: TGTGCCAGCAGCCCGACTAGCGGGACCTCCCGGACCGGGGAGCTGTTTTTT
abundance: many; v_gene: TRBV29-1; j_gene: TRBJ2-1; d_gene: .; CDR3aa: CSVPTSLDNEQFF; CDR3nt: TGCAGCGTTCCGACCAGTCTAGACAATGAGCAGTTCTTC
abundance: .; v_gene: TRBV11-2; j_gene: TRBJ2-5; d_gene: TRBD1; CDR3aa: CASSQAGTGGQETQYF; CDR3nt: TGTGCCAGCAGCCAGGCAGGGACAGGGGGCCAAGAGACCCAGTACTTC
abundance: many; v_gene: TRBV2; j_gene: TRBJ1-2; d_gene: TRBD1; CDR3aa: CASSTFDREYGGYTF; CDR3nt: TGTGCCAGCAGTACCTTCGACAGGGAATACGGTGGCTACACCTTC
abundance: many; v_gene: TRBV9; j_gene: TRBJ2-2; d_gene: .; CDR3aa: CASSADVFAGELFF; CDR3nt: TGTGCCAGCAGCGCGGACGTATTCGCCGGGGAGCTGTTTTTT
abundance: many; v_gene: TRBV4-3; j_gene: TRBJ1-2; d_gene: .; CDR3aa: CASSQDRGAPYGYTF; CDR3nt: TGCGCCAGCAGCCAAGATCGAGGTGCGCCCTATGGCTACACCTTC
abundance: .; v_gene: TRBV5-5; j_gene: TRBJ2-7; d_gene: .; CDR3aa: CASSFLRKGGSGEQYF; CDR3nt: TGTGCCAGCAGCTTCCTTCGAAAAGGGGGTAGTGGCGAGCAGTACTTC
abundance: many; v_gene: TRBV4-3; j_gene: TRBJ1-6; d_gene: .; CDR3aa: CASSQQQVLTSPLHF; CDR3nt: TGCGCCAGCAGCCAACAACAGGTTTTAACTTCACCCCTCCACTTT
abundance: many; v_gene: TRBV4-3; j_gene: TRBJ2-6; d_gene: TRBD2; CDR3aa: CASSAGGGIDGANVLTF; CDR3nt: TGCGCCAGCAGCGCTGGGGGAGGGATAGATGGGGCCAACGTCCTGACTTTC
abundance: many; v_gene: TRBV10-1; j_gene: TRBJ2-7; d_gene: .; CDR3aa: CASTGGDRQVYF; CDR3nt: TGCGCCAGCACAGGAGGGGATAGACAGGTCTACTTC
abundance: many; v_gene: TRBV30; j_gene: TRBJ1-5; d_gene: .; CDR3aa: CAWSGVTQHQPQHF; CDR3nt: TGTGCCTGGAGCGGTGTCACGCAACATCAGCCCCAGCATTTT
abundance: many; v_gene: TRBV4-3; j_gene: TRBJ2-7; d_gene: .; CDR3aa: CASSQGQVDYEQYF; CDR3nt: TGCGCCAGCAGCCAAGGACAGGTGGATTACGAGCAGTACTTC
abundance: many; v_gene: TRBV11-3; j_gene: TRBJ2-4; d_gene: TRBD1; CDR3aa: CASSLGGTGRGLAKNIQYF; CDR3nt: TGTGCCAGCAGCTTAGGGGGGACAGGGAGGGGCCTAGCCAAAAACATTCAGTACTTC
abundance: many; v_gene: TRBV20-1; j_gene: TRBJ1-5; d_gene: TRBD1; CDR3aa: CSAREGQGASQPQHF; CDR3nt: TGCAGTGCTAGGGAAGGACAGGGGGCATCTCAGCCCCAGCATTTT
abundance: many; v_gene: TRBV5-1; j_gene: TRBJ1-2; d_gene: .; CDR3aa: CASSLKQGYYGYTF; CDR3nt: TGCGCCAGCAGCTTAAAACAGGGATACTATGGCTACACCTTC
abundance: many; v_gene: TRBV7-8; j_gene: TRBJ2-1; d_gene: TRBD2; CDR3aa: CASSHSGGSYNEQFF; CDR3nt: TGTGCCAGCAGCCATAGCGGGGGATCCTACAATGAGCAGTTCTTC
abundance: many; v_gene: TRBV28; j_gene: TRBJ2-7; d_gene: .; CDR3aa: CASSRPGPPNYEQYF; CDR3nt: TGTGCCAGCAGTCGCCCCGGCCCCCCGAACTACGAGCAGTACTTC
abundance: .; v_gene: TRBV28; j_gene: TRBJ2-7; d_gene: TRBD1; CDR3aa: CASSPMEDRGRHQYF; CDR3nt: TGTGCCAGCAGTCCCATGGAGGACAGGGGTCGACATCAGTACTTC
abundance: many; v_gene: TRBV7-2; j_gene: TRBJ2-1; d_gene: .; CDR3aa: CASSIGRYNEQFF; CDR3nt: TGTGCCAGCAGTATCGGACGCTACAATGAGCAGTTCTTC
abundance: many; v_gene: TRBV28; j_gene: TRBJ2-6; d_gene: .; CDR3aa: CASSLIQGLNGANVLTF; CDR3nt: TGTGCCAGCAGTTTAATCCAGGGTCTAAATGGGGCCAACGTCCTGACTTTC
abundance: .; v_gene: TRBV3-1; j_gene: TRBJ2-1; d_gene: .; CDR3aa: CASSQGWPAPYNEQFF; CDR3nt: TGTGCCAGCAGCCAAGGTTGGCCAGCCCCCTACAATGAGCAGTTCTTC
abundance: many; v_gene: TRBV6-2/TRBV6-3; j_gene: TRBJ2-5; d_gene: .; CDR3aa: CASSYSIETQYF; CDR3nt: TGTGCCAGCAGTTACTCGATTGAGACCCAGTACTTC
abundance: many; v_gene: TRBV5-1; j_gene: TRBJ2-2; d_gene: TRBD1; CDR3aa: CASSLDVGGPTGELFF; CDR3nt: TGCGCCAGCAGCTTGGATGTAGGGGGCCCAACCGGGGAGCTGTTTTTT
abundance: many; v_gene: TRBV10-3; j_gene: TRBJ2-1; d_gene: .; CDR3aa: CAISGLGDEQFF; CDR3nt: TGTGCCATCAGTGGTTTGGGGGATGAGCAGTTCTTC
abundance: .; v_gene: TRBV29-1; j_gene: TRBJ2-3; d_gene: .; CDR3aa: CSAGTASADTQFF; CDR3nt: TGCAGCGCTGGTACAGCTTCTGCAGATACGCAGTTTTTT
abundance: many; v_gene: TRBV7-2; j_gene: TRBJ2-7; d_gene: .; CDR3aa: CASSQDYYEQYF; CDR3nt: TGTGCCAGCAGCCAGGACTACTACGAGCAGTACTTC
abundance: many; v_gene: TRBV7-8; j_gene: TRBJ1-5; d_gene: .; CDR3aa: CASSPGKGQPQHF; CDR3nt: TGTGCCAGCAGCCCGGGGAAGGGCCAGCCCCAGCATTTT
abundance: many; v_gene: TRBV4-2; j_gene: TRBJ2-2; d_gene: .; CDR3aa: CATNGGRRNTGELFF; CDR3nt: TGTGCCACCAACGGGGGACGGCGGAACACCGGGGAGCTGTTTTTT
abundance: once; v_gene: TRBV18; j_gene: TRBJ2-5; d_gene: TRBD2; CDR3aa: CASSPLSGSNPGLAGLETQYF; CDR3nt: TGTGCCAGCTCACCTCTATCCGGGAGCAATCCGGGACTAGCGGGATTGGAGACCCAGTACTTC
abundance: many; v_gene: TRBV10-3; j_gene: TRBJ2-3; d_gene: .; CDR3aa: CAISSGSSGADTQYF; CDR3nt: TGTGCCATCAGCTCCGGGTCCTCCGGAGCAGATACGCAGTATTTT
abundance: many; v_gene: TRBV20-1; j_gene: TRBJ2-7; d_gene: TRBD1; CDR3aa: CSARVRDRLYEQYF; CDR3nt: TGCAGTGCTAGAGTCCGGGACAGGCTCTACGAGCAGTACTTC
abundance: many; v_gene: TRBV20-1; j_gene: TRBJ2-7; d_gene: TRBD1; CDR3aa: CSAAILRGPYEQYF; CDR3nt: TGCAGTGCTGCAATTCTCAGGGGGCCCTACGAGCAGTACTTC
abundance: many; v_gene: TRBV7-3; j_gene: TRBJ2-7; d_gene: .; CDR3aa: CASSLNLGNRAYEQYF; CDR3nt: TGTGCCAGCAGCTTAAACCTAGGAAACAGGGCCTACGAGCAGTACTTC
abundance: many; v_gene: TRBV7-9; j_gene: TRBJ1-2; d_gene: .; CDR3aa: CASSFRGPTFPSF; CDR3nt: TGTGCCAGCAGCTTCCGGGGCCCGACCTTTCCCAGCTTC
abundance: many; v_gene: TRBV20-1; j_gene: TRBJ2-7; d_gene: .; CDR3aa: CSARDYAGYEQYF; CDR3nt: TGCAGTGCTAGGGACTACGCCGGTTACGAGCAGTACTTC
abundance: many; v_gene: TRBV24-1; j_gene: TRBJ2-1; d_gene: .; CDR3aa: CATSDLEGWQFF; CDR3nt: TGTGCCACCAGTGATTTGGAGGGGTGGCAGTTCTTC